Listed here are 14 T cell receptor beta chains from one sample, sequenced in a study of response to subunit inactivated influenza vaccine. Each CDR3 protein is one row after TCRdb ran MiXCR on the RT-PCR reads. The sample includes a few hundred thousand distinct CDR3 sequences, roughly an eighth of them seen just once. Sequencing used non-naive T cells sorted from PBMCs, obtained around two weeks before vaccination. Every receptor here comes from a man aged 45-60 years who received an inactivated influenza vaccine.

In its sample, this clonotype was seen a few times. V usage is TRBV7-2 and J usage is TRBJ1-1; D is ambiguous. The CDR3 sequence is 17 residues long. Germline assignment: CDR1 SGHTA and CDR2 FQGNSA. V was clipped by 0 bases and J by 1 base, with 15 bases between them. The CDR3 region is CASSLALSAIKNTEAFF. CDR3 sequence (DNA): TGTGCCAGCAGCTTAGCGTTGTCAGCAATTAAGAACACTGAAGCTTTCTTT.

The chain couples TRBV29-1 to TRBJ2-5; perhaps TRBD1 as D (6 bases). The germline V gene has CDR1 SQVTM and CDR2 ANQGSEA. The CDR3 is 13 residues long. Trimming removed 5 bases at V and 0 bases at J, with 10 bases between. CDR3 in DNA: TGCAGCGTTAAAAGGGGGAACCAAGAGACCCAGTACTTC. Translating it yields CSVKRGNQETQYF.

In its sample, this clonotype was seen a few times. The chain carries TRBV7-9 and TRBJ2-7; no clear D gene. The CDR3 is made up of 14 amino acids. Trimming removed 4 bases from V and 0 bases from J, with 10 bases in between. CDR1 and CDR2 from the germline V gene are SEHNR and FQNEAQ (reference sequence). The CDR3 is CASSSGSSSYEQYF. For the CDR3, the DNA is TGTGCCAGCAGCTCGGGTTCGAGCTCCTACGAGCAGTACTTC.

This clonotype was seen more than once but under ten times. V gene TRBV21-1 combines with J gene TRBJ1-3; whether TRBD1, the table's D call, matches the DNA was not checked. TRBV21-1 is a pseudogene locus. The CDR3 has 21 residues. This CDR3 is CASSKEGYGQYKLPNGNTIYF. The CDR3 DNA follows: TGTGCCAGCAGCAAAGAAGGGTACGGACAGTACAAGCTTCCAAATGGAAACACCATATATTTT.

This clonotype was observed a few times. This chain links TRBV18 with TRBJ2-7; maybe TRBD2 (6 bases). The V and J ends lost 5 bases and 0 bases respectively, with 8 bases between them. CDR3 size: 13 residues. The germline gives CDR1 KGHSH, CDR2 LQKENI. The CDR3 reads CASSAGTSYEQYF. In nucleotides, the CDR3 is TGTGCCAGCTCAGCGGGGACCTCCTACGAGCAGTACTTC. Full variable domain (missing parts from reference TRBV18 and TRBJ2-7): NAGVMQNPRHLVRRRGQEARLRCSPMKGHSHVYWYRQLPEEGLKFMVYLQKENIIDESGMPKERFSAEFPKEGPSILRIQQVVRGDSAAYFCASSAGTSYEQYFGPGTRLTVT.

This clonotype was recorded many times. The chain links TRBV29-1 to TRBJ2-7; 7 positions agree with TRBD2. V shed 4 bases and J 0 bases; nucleotides not matched to a gene: 6. The CDR3 contains 14 residues. CDR1 is SQVTM, CDR2 ANQGSEA, per germline. The chain's CDR3 is CSVAGGSSSYEQYF. The CDR3 DNA reads TGCAGCGTTGCGGGAGGATCGAGCTCCTACGAGCAGTACTTC.

This clonotype has more than one count but fewer than ten. The chain carries TRBV3-1 and TRBJ2-1; 10 bases agree with TRBD2. The CDR3 length is 17 residues. The V gene's germline CDR1 is LGHDT and CDR2 YNNKEL (reference sequence). The V and J ends lost 0 bases and 10 bases, in that order; junction bases with no gene match: 12. In DNA form, the CDR3 reads TGTGCCAGCAGCCAAGATCCGGTTATAGCGGGGGGTGAGGAGCAGTTCTTC. Protein sequence: CASSQDPVIAGGEEQFF.

This clonotype was observed a few times. The chain carries TRBV20-1 and TRBJ1-6, with 8 bases fitting TRBD1. CDR1 is DFQATT and CDR2 is SNEGSKA in the germline V gene (reference sequence). With 0 bases clipped from V and 6 bases from J, the junction kept 4 bases outside the gene matches. The CDR3 is 15 residues long. The chain's CDR3 is CSARDVDRANSPLHF. The CDR3 region has the DNA TGCAGTGCTAGAGATGTGGACAGGGCTAATTCACCCCTCCACTTT.

This clonotype has more than one count but fewer than ten. The chain recombines TRBV24-1 with TRBJ1-5, with D possibly being TRBD1 (6 bases). Germline values: CDR1 KGHDR, CDR2 SFDVKD. Trimming shortened V by 2 bases and J by 7 bases, and 14 bases separated the two germline ends. The CDR3 consists of 15 residues. The CDR3 region has the DNA TGTGCCACCAGTGATTCTACAGGGCCAGGCCAGCCCCAGCATTTT. Translating gives CATSDSTGPGQPQHF.

This clonotype was observed a handful of times. The V gene is TRBV28, the J gene TRBJ2-3, with a weak D call TRBD2 (6 bases). Germline V CDR1 and CDR2: MDHEN, SYDVKM. This CDR3 is 16 amino acids long. The V end lost 3 bases, the J end lost 4 bases, and 17 bases lay between the germline ends. In DNA form, the CDR3 reads TGTGCCAGCAGTTTCGTACAGACTAGTATGCCAGATACGCAGTATTTT. As protein: CASSFVQTSMPDTQYF.

This clonotype was recorded at least ten times. The genes are TRBV7-2 and TRBJ2-7; TRBD2 is a possible D gene (6 bases). CDR3 length: 14 amino acids. CDR1 is SGHTA and CDR2 is FQGNSA in the germline V gene. V was clipped by 1 base and J by 6 bases, with 13 bases between them. The CDR3: CASSLGPRDFEQYF. In nucleotides, the CDR3 is TGTGCCAGCAGCTTAGGCCCAAGGGACTTCGAGCAGTACTTC.

This clonotype was counted only a few times. The chain carries TRBV19 and TRBJ2-1; D may be TRBD2 (5 bases). Germline values: CDR1 LNHDA, CDR2 SQIVND (reference sequence). This CDR3 spans 15 amino acids. The V end was cut by 11 bases, the J end by 5 bases, with 22 bases between. CDR3 DNA: TGTGCCTCCGGGCGGGTAGCAACGTCCAACAATGAGCAGTTCTTC. Its translation: CASGRVATSNNEQFF.

This rearrangement joins TRBV6-2 or TRBV6-3 to TRBJ2-1, with unresolved D. Germline V gene lookup returns CDR1 MNHEY and CDR2 SVGEGT. Trimming took 2 bases from V and 14 from J, leaving 16 bases between them. The CDR3 totals 13 residues. The CDR3 is CASSYDLSRKEFF. As DNA, the CDR3 is TGTGCCAGCAGTTACGACCTGAGTAGAAAAGAGTTCTTC.

This clonotype has at least ten counts. The chain combines TRBV4-1 with TRBJ1-6; weak D call: TRBD1 (5 bases). CDR3 length equals 18 residues. Trimming took off 1 base at V and 0 bases at J, with 13 bases between the two ends. Germline-derived CDR1 and CDR2 are MGHRA and YSYEKL. CDR3 loop: CASSQGGLLSSYNSPLHF. As DNA, the CDR3 is TGCGCCAGCAGCCAAGGGGGACTCCTAAGCTCCTATAATTCACCCCTCCACTTT.